This record concerns one T cell receptor beta chain sequence. Its antigen is not known. The data stem from a study of cytomegalovirus exposure and HLA in healthy donors. The wider study: Among the roughly 370 genotyped donors, approximately 82% were placed in the Caucasian-associated ancestry cluster.

Study conclusions and caveats: In a later analysis, CMV-associated beta chains were mostly HLA-associated, it appeared. Follow-up analysis found HLA locus-dependent TCR association rates, highest for DRB1 and lowest for HLA-C.

The PCR made use of 60 Vbeta and 13 Jbeta primers. This table comes from immunoSEQ multiplex PCR, and its TCRdb copy is limited to in-frame clones, with some not included. This listing includes about 32,000 clones. This clonotype originated in a female donor in good health and CMV-seronegative. The specimen was PBMCs.

The CDR3 sequence: CASSYVRALRETQYF. DNA of the CDR3: TGTGCCAGCAGTTATGTCCGCGCCCTTCGGGAGACCCAGTACTTC. This sequence joins TRBV6-5 and TRBJ2-5; D unresolved. The CDR3 runs to 15 residues. The germline CDR1 and CDR2 sequences are MNHEY and SVGAGI. The V and J ends lost 3 bases and 5 bases respectively, with 16 bases between them.